This passage covers 11 T cell receptor beta chains from one sample sequenced in a study of siplizumab effects on memory and regulatory T cells. The method was immunoSEQ multiplex PCR; TCRdb's version includes in-frame clones alone and lacks a portion of them. The data show under 95,000 clones, with 90% to 95% seen just once and approximately 0.31% held by the top ten. Material for sequencing was non-Treg CD4+ T cells sorted from blood. These receptors were taken from a human donor in good health.

CDR3 nucleotide sequence: TGTGCCAGCAGCCTACAGGGTTCGGCGAACACTGAAGCTTTCTTT. Translated: CASSLQGSANTEAFF. This sequence joins TRBV6-6 and TRBJ1-1, with D possibly being TRBD1 (6 bases). The V and J ends lost 6 bases and 1 base respectively, with 15 bases between them. Germline CDR1 MNHNY, CDR2 SVGAGI (reference sequence). The CDR3 length is 15 residues.

The V gene is TRBV6-1, the J gene TRBJ2-2; 8 positions match TRBD2. Germline-derived CDR1 and CDR2 are MNHNS and SASEGT. The CDR3 length is 15 residues. J lost 6 bases, V lost 4 bases, and 7 bases had no gene match. The chain's CDR3 is CASSGLLAASGELFF. The CDR3 nucleotides read TGTGCCAGCAGTGGCCTACTAGCGGCTTCCGGGGAGCTGTTTTTT.

The genes are TRBV19 and TRBJ1-5; D might be TRBD1 (6 bases). Germline CDR1 and CDR2: LNHDA and SQIVND (reference sequence). This CDR3 is 16 amino acids long. Trimming cost V 3 bases and J 1 base, with 13 bases left between them. The CDR3 DNA sequence: TGTGCCAGTAGTATTCTTGGGGGGGCGAGCAATCAGCCCCAGCATTTT. Translation gives CASSILGGASNQPQHF.

J is TRBJ2-5 and V is TRBV29-1, with D perhaps TRBD1 (5 bases). Trimming stripped 0 bases from V and 5 bases from J, with 10 bases between. This CDR3 spans 13 amino acids. Germline assignment: CDR1 SQVTM and CDR2 ANQGSEA. The CDR3 region has the DNA TGCAGCGTTGAAGAGTCAGGGTGGGAGACCCAGTACTTC. Protein product: CSVEESGWETQYF.

This clone appeared a single time. The chain couples TRBV6-1 to TRBJ2-5; 11 bases line up with TRBD2. The CDR3 has 14 amino acids. V lost 6 bases to trimming and J lost 5 bases; unmatched junction nucleotides: 5. In germline, CDR1 is MNHNS, CDR2 SASEGT. Here the CDR3 DNA reads TGTGCCAGCAGGAATAGCGGGGGGGGCGAGACCCAGTACTTC. Translation: CASRNSGGGETQYF.

This chain joins TRBV30 and TRBJ1-2; possible D gene TRBD1, 5 bases. CDR1 and CDR2 (germline): GTSNPN, SVGIG (reference sequence). The V end lost 0 bases, the J end lost 5 bases, and 10 bases lay between the germline ends. The CDR3 sequence is 13 residues long. The CDR3 region is CAWSVTTAYGYTF. The CDR3 DNA reads TGTGCCTGGAGTGTAACGACAGCTTATGGCTACACCTTC. Full variable domain (remainder filled in from reference TRBV30 and TRBJ1-2): SQTIHQWPATLVQPVGSPLSLECTVEGTSNPNLYWYRQAAGRGLQLLFYSVGIGQISSEVPQNLSASRPQDRQFILSSKKLLLSDSGFYLCAWSVTTAYGYTFGSGTRLTVV.

J is TRBJ1-1 and V is TRBV2; possible D gene TRBD1, 6 bases. Looked up from germline, CDR1 is SNHLY and CDR2 is FYNNEI. The CDR3 loop spans 15 amino acids. V was cut by 3 bases and J by 4 bases, with 15 bases left in between. CDR3 residues: CASSDGYRASTEAFF. The CDR3 nucleotides read TGTGCCAGCAGTGACGGGTACAGGGCAAGCACTGAAGCTTTCTTT.

The chain recombines TRBV4-2 with TRBJ2-3, with D unresolved. The CDR3 totals 17 residues. V was clipped by 1 base and J by 6 bases, with 20 bases between them. Germline V gene data show CDR1 as LGHNA and CDR2 as YNFKEQ. CDR3: CASSQVQRASRGDTQYF. CDR3 bases: TGTGCCAGCAGCCAAGTTCAGCGTGCGTCCCGTGGTGATACGCAGTATTTT.

V is TRBV28 and J is TRBJ2-1; D may be TRBD1 or TRBD2 (5 bases each). The V gene lost 4 bases and the J gene lost 5 bases, with 15 bases spanning the gap. Germline CDR1 MDHEN, CDR2 SYDVKM. This CDR3 is built from 15 residues. The CDR3: CASSSPGRPNNEQFF. The CDR3 DNA follows: TGTGCCAGCAGTTCGCCGGGACGGCCAAACAATGAGCAGTTCTTC.

The genes are TRBV30 and TRBJ1-4; no clear D gene. V was shortened by 3 bases and J by 5 bases, with 7 bases between the two germline ends. This CDR3 contains 12 residues. CDR1 is GTSNPN and CDR2 is SVGIG in the germline V gene (reference sequence). CDR3 in amino acids: CAWREENEKLFF. The DNA of the CDR3 is TGTGCCTGGAGAGAAGAGAATGAAAAACTGTTTTTT.

This clone has only one observation. The gene calls are TRBV30 and TRBJ2-7; D gene unclear. Germline CDR1 reads GTSNPN; CDR2 reads SVGIG (reference sequence). CDR3 length: 11 amino acids. Trimming cost V 3 bases and J 5 bases, with 8 bases left between them. CDR3 nucleotide sequence: TGTGCCTGGAGGTTCCTCGACGAGCAGTACTTC. Residues: CAWRFLDEQYF.